This TCR beta chain appears in the sequencing data of a study of T cells in Graves' hyperthyroidism and ophthalmopathy. Study results and limitations: Blood samples included most of the expanded thyroid clonotypes exceeding 0.001. A median around 6.4 months before onset, the model predicted ophthalmopathy.

TCR beta CDR3 sequences were amplified from RNA transcripts. The HTBI primer set was used in a first-round RT-PCR of the TCR CDR3. Via MiXCR, TCRdb re-called the multiplex PCR reads, giving one row per CDR3 protein. There are fewer than 45,000 distinct CDR3 sequences in the sample; around 48% occur only once, and approximately 6% lies in the top ten. Trimming at V came to 4 bases and at J to 4 bases, leaving 4 bases not matched to a gene. In germline, CDR1 is SGHTA, CDR2 FQGNSA. This CDR3 has 14 residues. With a duration under 2 months, the hyperthyroidism was newly diagnosed in patients aged 18 to 65. This clonotype is labeled as medium-sized. What it binds is not known.

Sequencing input: blood. The rearrangement uses TRBV7-2 and TRBJ2-7; 10 bases align to TRBD1. The receptor comes from a woman aged 50 to 65 with Graves' hyperthyroidism that later progressed to Graves' ophthalmopathy. CDR3 residues: CASSWDRGGYEQYF. The CDR3 bases are TGTGCCAGCAGCTGGGACAGGGGCGGGTACGAGCAGTACTTC.